The next 13 T cell receptor beta chains were all read from a single sample in a study of Graves' ophthalmopathy and Graves' hyperthyroidism. Investigators amplified TCR beta CDR3 regions from RNA transcripts. Second-round multiplex PCR came after a first-round RT-PCR that employed HTBI primers. MiXCR was run by TCRdb on the multiplex PCR reads, yielding one entry per CDR3 protein. The sample yields about 240,000 distinct CDR3 sequences, 40% to 50% seen once. Sample: peripheral blood. The receptors derive from an adult man with Graves' ophthalmopathy.

This clonotype has just a few counts. CDR3 bases: TGTGCCAGCAGCTTAAAACAAGCGCGACAGGGGAGAGACACCCAGTACTTC. It specifies CASSLKQARQGRDTQYF. The J gene is TRBJ2-5, the V gene TRBV7-9; TRBD1 agrees at 8 bases. In germline, CDR1 is SEHNR, CDR2 FQNEAQ (reference sequence). Germline trimming cut 2 bases from V and 8 bases from J; bases unmatched to any gene: 16. The CDR3 is made up of 17 amino acids.

This clonotype was seen a few times. The rearrangement joins TRBV5-8 to TRBJ1-1, with D unclear. The V gene's germline CDR1 is SGHTS and CDR2 YDEGEE. This CDR3 has 13 amino acids. The germline V and J ends were trimmed by 1 base and 10 bases, with 14 bases remaining between them. The CDR3 DNA sequence: TGTGCCAGCAGCTTGAGATTTGGATTTGGAGCTTTCTTT. This gives the protein CASSLRFGFGAFF.

The chain employs TRBV5-1 and TRBJ1-4, with a weak D call TRBD1 (6 bases). Germline lookup yields CDR1 SGHRS and CDR2 YFSETQ. CDR3 length: 16 residues. Trimming took 3 bases from V and 0 from J, leaving 12 bases between them. The CDR3 DNA follows: TGCGCCAGCAGCTATTCGGGGGCAACAACTAATGAAAAACTGTTTTTT. The encoded protein is CASSYSGATTNEKLFF.

This clonotype was counted only a few times. V gene TRBV19 combines with J gene TRBJ1-1, with no clear D. Trimming cost V 1 base and J 1 base, with 7 bases left between them. The CDR3 has 14 residues. Germline values: CDR1 LNHDA, CDR2 SQIVND (reference sequence). The CDR3 protein is CASSIGNGNTEAFF. The CDR3 DNA follows: TGTGCCAGTAGTATAGGTAACGGGAACACTGAAGCTTTCTTT.

The chain combines TRBV10-1 with TRBJ2-3, with D tentatively TRBD1 or TRBD2 (5 bases each). CDR1 and CDR2 from the germline V gene are WNHNN and SYGVQD (reference sequence). V was trimmed by 3 bases and J by 4 bases, leaving 11 bases between them. CDR3 length equals 14 residues. CDR3 protein: CASSESGGADTQYF. For the CDR3, the DNA is TGCGCCAGCAGTGAAAGTGGGGGTGCAGATACGCAGTATTTT.

The V and J genes are TRBV5-1 and TRBJ1-4; TRBD1 aligns across 7 bases. V was clipped by 4 bases and J by 8 bases; unmatched bases: 11. Germline V CDR1 and CDR2: SGHRS, YFSETQ. This CDR3 has 15 amino acids. As DNA, the CDR3 is TGCGCCAGCAGCGTCTCTCAGGGGGAAGTAGAAAAACTGTTTTTT. It specifies CASSVSQGEVEKLFF.

This chain connects TRBV9 to TRBJ1-6; D uncertain. The CDR3 is 9 amino acids. Germline CDR1 is SGDLS and CDR2 is YYNGEE. The V end was cut by 3 bases, the J end by 12 bases, with 1 base between. CDR3 bases: TGTGCCAGCAGCGAACCCCTCCACTTT. It translates to CASSEPLHF.

This clonotype was detected a few times. The V gene is TRBV20-1, the J gene TRBJ1-5; no definite D call. The CDR3 is 13 amino acids. Germline CDR1 reads DFQATT; CDR2 reads SNEGSKA (reference sequence). V was shortened by 3 bases and J by 0 bases, with 6 bases between the two germline ends. CDR3 region: CSARWSSNQPQHF. The CDR3 nucleotides read TGCAGTGCTAGGTGGAGTAGCAATCAGCCCCAGCATTTT.

At least ten counts were recorded for this clonotype. The rearrangement links TRBV2 to TRBJ1-2, with D possibly being TRBD1 (5 bases). The length of the CDR3 is 13 residues. CDR1 SNHLY and CDR2 FYNNEI come from the germline V gene. Between the trimmed V and J ends, which lost 9 bases and 0 bases, there was a span of 11 bases. Here the CDR3 DNA reads TGTGCCAGAGCTCCAGGGCCTAACTATGGCTACACCTTC. Translating gives CARAPGPNYGYTF.

The chain uses TRBV4-2 and TRBJ1-1, with D hard to call. Germline lookup yields CDR1 LGHNA and CDR2 YNFKEQ. The CDR3 runs to 13 residues. The ends were cut back, 1 base at V and 5 bases at J, with 8 bases in the middle. The CDR3 loop is CASSQGLGTEAFF. The CDR3 nucleotides read TGTGCCAGCAGCCAAGGCCTGGGAACTGAAGCTTTCTTT.

The chain combines TRBV19 with TRBJ1-2, with D unclear. The germline V gene encodes CDR1 LNHDA and CDR2 SQIVND (reference sequence). With 2 bases removed from V and 1 base from J, the gap between germline ends came to 8 bases. This CDR3 is 14 amino acids long. CDR3 sequence (DNA): TGTGCCAGTAGTATATTGGGTGGTAACTATGGCTACACCTTC. It translates to CASSILGGNYGYTF. Using reference TRBV19 and TRBJ1-2 for the parts outside the CDR3, the full variable domain is DGGITQSPKYLFRKEGQNVTLSCEQNLNHDAMYWYRQDPGQGLRLIYYSQIVNDFQKGDIAEGYSVSREKKESFPLTVTSAQKNPTAFYLCASSILGGNYGYTFGSGTRLTVV.

This clonotype was detected a few times. The chain recombines TRBV2 with TRBJ2-7; 12 nucleotides match TRBD2. With V trimmed by 1 base and J by 3 bases, 1 base remained unmatched. This CDR3 comprises 15 residues. Germline assignment: CDR1 SNHLY and CDR2 FYNNEI. The CDR3 sequence: CASSEGGLAGYEQYF. The DNA of the CDR3 is TGTGCCAGCAGTGAAGGGGGACTAGCGGGCTACGAGCAGTACTTC.

This clonotype was recorded only once. V and J are TRBV29-1 and TRBJ2-2, with 12 positions matching TRBD2. Trimming removed 0 bases from V and 6 bases from J; junction bases left unmatched: 5. The length of the CDR3 is 16 residues. From germline, CDR1 is SQVTM and CDR2 ANQGSEA. The CDR3 protein is CSVEDGLAGGPGELFF. The CDR3 region has the DNA TGCAGCGTTGAAGACGGGCTAGCGGGAGGGCCCGGGGAGCTGTTTTTT.